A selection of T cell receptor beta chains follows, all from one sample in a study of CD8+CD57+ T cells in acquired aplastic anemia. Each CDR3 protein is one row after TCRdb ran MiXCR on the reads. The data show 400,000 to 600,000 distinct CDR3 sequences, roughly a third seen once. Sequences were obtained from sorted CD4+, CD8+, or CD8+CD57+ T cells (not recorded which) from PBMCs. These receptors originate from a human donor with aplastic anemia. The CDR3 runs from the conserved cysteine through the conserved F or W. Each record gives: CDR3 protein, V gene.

CASMGIAGGTDTQYF | TRBV6-2/TRBV6-3
CASSPGLAYLGEQFF | TRBV7-3
CASSSAGTPSGEQFF | TRBV7-3
CASSYQGMSNQPQHF | TRBV10-3
CSVLGTSNEQFF | TRBV29-1
CSARRSSNEKLFF | TRBV20-1
CASSPTTSGRSYEQFF | TRBV3-1
CASSQVLLAGVAEQYF | TRBV4-1
CASSPQQRGRLQETQYF | TRBV11-2
CASSSPLGGPVTGELFF | TRBV11-2